The clone carrying this T cell receptor beta chain was observed many times. Germline V gene lookup returns CDR1 LNHDA and CDR2 SQIVND (reference sequence). The V gene lost 9 bases and the J gene lost 1 base, with 18 bases spanning the gap. The CDR3 totals 16 residues. This record comes from a study of molecular identifiers for immune sequencing clone quantification. TCRdb recomputed calls from the PCR reads with MiXCR, one row per CDR3 protein. The sample includes about 63,000 distinct CDR3 sequences, over 15% of them seen just once. Sequencing was performed on naive CD8+ T cells from blood, with Jurkat cell RNA spiked in. Subset denoted: FACS-sorted CD8+CD4-CCR7+CD45RA+ naive T cells. The chain combines TRBV19 with TRBJ2-2, with D perhaps matching TRBD1 (6 bases). This TCR came from a human donor in good health. Some libraries in this study had Jurkat cell RNA spiked in. The DNA of the CDR3 is TGTGCCAGCCGGGACATATCCCGAGGGAACACCGGGGAGCTGTTTTTT. This codes for CASRDISRGNTGELFF.